The clone carrying this T cell receptor beta chain is termed medium-sized (0.01 to 0.1%). Its cognate antigen is unknown. Naive CD4+ cells had CD25+ Tregs removed. General study results and limits: Naive CD4+ cells shared approximately 12% of tumor Treg sequences. Tumor memory CD4+ T cell TCR gene usage clustered with blood and lymph node memory CD4+ cells and lymph node naive CD4+ cells.

This CDR3 is built from 16 residues. The V gene lost 5 bases and the J gene lost 2 bases, with 18 bases spanning the gap. TRBV12-4/TRBJ1-2 clonotypes were amplified with adaptor-ligated barcode primers. One entry per CDR3 protein results from TCRdb running MiXCR on the multiplex PCR reads. The profile shows 1,500 to 2,000 distinct CDR3 sequences, roughly 1.3% of them singletons. The sample comprised naive CD4+ T cells sorted from blood. Documented subset: naive CD4+ T cells, CD4+CD45RA+CD25-. The receptor was derived from a female donor with breast cancer. The J gene is TRBJ1-2, the V gene TRBV12-3 or TRBV12-4; D is possibly TRBD1 (6 bases). CDR3 bases: TGTGCCAGCAGTCTACAGGGTGGAGGAGGCAACTATGGCTACACCTTC. Translating gives CASSLQGGGGNYGYTF.